The present T cell receptor beta chain was sequenced within a study of T cells in localized non-small cell lung cancer. Regarding the study as a whole: The tumor had only one region sequenced, so heterogeneity remains possible. Tumor showed lower T cell clonality than uninvolved adjacent lung, where it was highest. Researchers found a median roughly 56 of the top 100 tumor clones in adjacent lung. Higher blood T cell density went with longer overall survival.

V dropped 3 bases and J dropped 3; count of bases not matched to a gene: 3. This CDR3 comprises 14 residues. Germline V gene data show CDR1 as SGHRS and CDR2 as YFSETQ. Generated by immunoSEQ multiplex PCR, the TCRdb table keeps only in-frame clones and is missing some. Here the sample spans roughly 89,000 clones, roughly 93% being singletons. Turning to this clone: No antigen is known for it.

This chain uses TRBV5-1 with TRBJ2-7; 10 bases are a match to TRBD1. This TCR was sampled from a woman aged 40-69 years with stage II squamous cell lung carcinoma. This material consisted of PBMCs, taken before any cancer treatment. The CDR3 protein is CASSSGQGFYEQYF. CDR3 coding DNA: TGCGCCAGCAGCTCGGGACAGGGGTTCTACGAGCAGTACTTC. The full variable domain, rest sourced from reference TRBV5-1 and TRBJ2-7, is KAGVTQTPRYLIKTRGQQVTLSCSPISGHRSVSWYQQTPGQGLQFLFEYFSETQRNKGNFPGRFSGRQFSNSRSEMNVSTLELGDSALYLCASSSGQGFYEQYFGPGTRLTVT.